This T cell receptor (beta chain) was documented in a study of blood T cell repertoires in COVID-19. Study context: Nucleic acid was either cDNA or gDNA, and it came from T cells, B-cell-depleted T cells, or PBMCs.

Seattle's cohort entered during active infection and was followed longitudinally. Germline V gene lookup returns CDR1 MDHEN and CDR2 SYDVKM. The CDR3 spans 15 residues. V gave up 8 bases and J gave up 0 bases, with 16 bases separating them. Original analysis: Amplified reference gene primers provided the basis for estimating nucleated cell counts. Libraries were prepared by immunoSEQ multiplex PCR; TCRdb keeps only in-frame clonotypes and omits some of them. Clone size and the V and J calls come from that table; the DNA yielded D and trimming. The sample lists about 95,000 clones; 75% to 90% were seen once.

The rearrangement joins TRBV28 to TRBJ2-5; weak D call: TRBD1 (5 bases). Sequenced material: peripheral blood. This clonotype was sampled from a man aged 55-75 years with COVID-19, enrolled during active disease. The CDR3 sequence: CASSQGQGHQETQYF. The CDR3 DNA sequence: TGTGCCAGCTCACAAGGCCAGGGTCACCAAGAGACCCAGTACTTC.